This T cell receptor (beta chain) was identified during a study of glioma-infiltrating T cells after dendritic cell vaccination. Up to about 2 ug genomic DNA was used for TCRB CDR3 amplification. Repertoires were generated with immunoSEQ multiplex PCR, while TCRdb's copy carries only in-frame clones and drops some. Of some 70,000 clones in the sample, 75% to 90% were seen once. Germline values: CDR1 SGHNT, CDR2 YYREEE (reference sequence). With 2 bases clipped from V and 6 bases from J, the junction kept 5 bases outside the gene matches. The CDR3 is 14 amino acids. No glioblastoma patient carried an isocitrate dehydrogenase mutation.

The input for sequencing was blood, taken before dendritic cell vaccination. This chain links TRBV5-4 with TRBJ2-4; 7 bases fit TRBD1. This clonotype was sampled from a human donor with glioblastoma. The CDR3 DNA reads as TGTGCCAGCAGCTTTTCGGGGACAGCAAACATTCAGTACTTC. Its translation: CASSFSGTANIQYF.